This paragraph covers one T cell receptor (beta chain) sequence. Germline V gene sequence: CDR1 SEHNR, CDR2 FQNEAQ (reference sequence). V was pared by 2 bases and J by 0 bases, with 10 bases of the junction left unmatched. The CDR3 is made up of 18 amino acids. This entry comes from a study of T cell responses to AZD1222 COVID-19 vaccine. Produced via immunoSEQ multiplex PCR; TCRdb's table is partial and in-frame only. The table includes some 120,000 clones, 90% detected once. Sequenced material: peripheral blood, taken 28 days after the second dose of the MenACWY control vaccine. The clonotype comes from an adult who received the MenACWY meningococcal vaccine as a control. This chain joins TRBV7-9 and TRBJ2-3; TRBD2 aligns across 8 bases. The CDR3 DNA is TGTGCCAGCAGCTTAAAAGCGGGAGTGGGCCCTAGCACAGATACGCAGTATTTT. Protein sequence: CASSLKAGVGPSTDTQYF.